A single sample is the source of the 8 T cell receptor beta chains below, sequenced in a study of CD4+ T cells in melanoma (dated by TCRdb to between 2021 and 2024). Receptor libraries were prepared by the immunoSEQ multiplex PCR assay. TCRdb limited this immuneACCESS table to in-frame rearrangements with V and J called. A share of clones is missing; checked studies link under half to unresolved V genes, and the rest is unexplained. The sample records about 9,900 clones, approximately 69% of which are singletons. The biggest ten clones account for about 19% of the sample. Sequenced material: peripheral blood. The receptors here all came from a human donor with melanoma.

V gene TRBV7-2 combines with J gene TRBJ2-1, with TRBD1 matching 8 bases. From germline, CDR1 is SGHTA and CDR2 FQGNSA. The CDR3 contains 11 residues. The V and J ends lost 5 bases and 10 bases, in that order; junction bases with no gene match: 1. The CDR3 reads CASSPGGEQFF. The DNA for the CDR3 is TGTGCCAGCAGCCCAGGGGGCGAGCAGTTCTTC.

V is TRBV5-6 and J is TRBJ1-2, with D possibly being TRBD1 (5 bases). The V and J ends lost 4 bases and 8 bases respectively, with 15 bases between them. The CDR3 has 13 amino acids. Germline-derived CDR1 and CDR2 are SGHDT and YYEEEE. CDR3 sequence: CASSQGPSWGYTF. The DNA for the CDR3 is TGTGCCAGCAGCCAGGGACCCAGCTGGGGCTACACCTTC. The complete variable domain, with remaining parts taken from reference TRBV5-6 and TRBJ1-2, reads DAGVTQSPTHLIKTRGQQVTLRCSPKSGHDTVSWYQQALGQGPQFIFQYYEEEERQRGNFPDRFSGHQFPNYSSELNVNALLLGDSALYLCASSQGPSWGYTFGSGTRLTVV.

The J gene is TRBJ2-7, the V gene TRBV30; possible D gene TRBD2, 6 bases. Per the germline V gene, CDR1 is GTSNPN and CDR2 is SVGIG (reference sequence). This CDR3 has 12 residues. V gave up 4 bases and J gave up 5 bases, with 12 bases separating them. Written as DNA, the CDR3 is TGTGCCTGGATAGATGGGGGGAACGAGCAGTACTTC. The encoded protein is CAWIDGGNEQYF.

This CDR3 is CAISESLQPQHF. Written as DNA, the CDR3 is TGTGCCATCAGTGAGTCGCTTCAGCCCCAGCATTTT. The chain is built from TRBV10-3 and TRBJ1-5, with no clear D. V lost 0 bases and J 6 bases, leaving 3 bases between the germline ends. This CDR3 is built from 12 residues. Germline CDR1 is ENHRY and CDR2 is SYGVKD.

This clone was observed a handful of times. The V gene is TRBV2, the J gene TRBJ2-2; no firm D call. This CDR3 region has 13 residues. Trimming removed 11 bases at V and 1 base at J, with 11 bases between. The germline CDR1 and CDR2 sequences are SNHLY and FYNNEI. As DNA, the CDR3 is TGTGCCGGCCAAAGAGAGAACACCGGGGAGCTGTTTTTT. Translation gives CAGQRENTGELFF.

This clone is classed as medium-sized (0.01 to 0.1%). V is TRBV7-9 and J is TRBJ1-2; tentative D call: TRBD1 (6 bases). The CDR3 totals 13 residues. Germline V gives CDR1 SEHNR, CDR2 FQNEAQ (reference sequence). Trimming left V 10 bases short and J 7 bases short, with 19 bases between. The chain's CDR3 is CANTMGGAAGYTF. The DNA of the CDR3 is TGTGCCAACACAATGGGGGGCGCGGCTGGCTACACCTTC.

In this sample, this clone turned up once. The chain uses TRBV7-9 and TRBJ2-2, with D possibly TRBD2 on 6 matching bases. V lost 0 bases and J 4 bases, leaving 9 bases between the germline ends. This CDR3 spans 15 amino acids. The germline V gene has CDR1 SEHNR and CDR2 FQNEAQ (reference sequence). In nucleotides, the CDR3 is TGTGCCAGCAGCTTAGCATTCGGGGGCACCGGGGAGCTGTTTTTT. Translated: CASSLAFGGTGELFF.

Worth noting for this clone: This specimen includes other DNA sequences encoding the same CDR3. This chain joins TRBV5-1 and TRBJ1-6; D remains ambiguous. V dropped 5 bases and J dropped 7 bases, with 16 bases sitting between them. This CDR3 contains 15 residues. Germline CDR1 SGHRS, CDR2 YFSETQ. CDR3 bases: TGCGCCAGCAGTCAATCGTATAATAACAATTCACCCCTCCACTTT. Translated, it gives CASSQSYNNNSPLHF.